This record looks at one T cell receptor beta chain sequence and its context. Its antigen is undetermined. This record comes from a study of siplizumab effects on memory and regulatory T cells. TCRdb's table, derived via immunoSEQ multiplex PCR, lists solely in-frame clones and lacks some. The sample lists more than 50,000 clones; over 90% were seen once. Study findings and constraints: Memory cells that were CD4+ and unstimulated gave rise to alloreactive sequences, which siplizumab significantly reduced.

The trim removed 5 bases at V and 8 bases at J, leaving 6 bases unmatched. This CDR3 is built from 15 residues. Germline assignment: CDR1 SEHNR and CDR2 FQNEAQ (reference sequence). The V and J genes are TRBV7-9 and TRBJ2-1, with 13 bases matching TRBD2. The source of this sequence is a human donor in good health. Sequences were obtained from CD8+ T cells sorted from blood. The CDR3 protein is CASSIRTSGRDEQFF. The CDR3 DNA reads TGTGCCAGCAGCATACGAACTAGCGGGAGGGATGAGCAGTTCTTC.